The 19 T cell receptor beta chains below come from one sample, sequenced in a study of blood T cell repertoires in COVID-19. Repertoires were generated with immunoSEQ multiplex PCR, while TCRdb's copy carries only in-frame clones and drops some. The data hold under 35,000 clones, with about 91% observed a single time. The sequenced sample was peripheral blood. These receptor sequences come from a human donor in a cohort sampled during active COVID-19.

This chain joins TRBV20-1 and TRBJ1-2; D gene uncertain. V lost 5 bases and J lost 8, with 6 bases in between. CDR1 is DFQATT and CDR2 is SNEGSKA in the germline V gene (reference sequence). This CDR3 comprises 9 residues. As DNA, the CDR3 is TGCAGTGCTGAGTGGGGCTACACCTTC. Translation: CSAEWGYTF.

The rearrangement joins TRBV3-1 (or the pseudogene TRBV3-2) to TRBJ2-1, with 8 bases fitting TRBD2. The V gene end was trimmed by 5 bases and the J gene end by 0 bases; junction bases not matched to a gene: 3. From germline, CDR1 is LGHDT and CDR2 YNNKEL (reference sequence). CDR3 length equals 15 residues. The CDR3 spells CASSYSGNSYNEQFF. The CDR3 nucleotides read TGTGCCAGCAGCTATAGCGGGAACTCCTACAATGAGCAGTTCTTC.

In this sample, this clone turned up once. The chain combines TRBV11-3 with TRBJ2-1; D is perhaps TRBD2 (5 bases). The CDR3 sequence is 11 residues long. CDR1 and CDR2 from the germline V gene are SGHNT and YENEEA. Trimming cost V 5 bases and J 9 bases, with 8 bases left between them. CDR3 region: CASSRGSEQFF. As DNA, the CDR3 is TGTGCCAGCAGCCGAGGGAGTGAGCAGTTCTTC. Full variable domain (outside the CDR3, taken from reference TRBV11-3 and TRBJ2-1): EAGVVQSPRYKIIEKKQPVAFWCNPISGHNTLYWYLQNLGQGPELLIRYENEEAVDDSQLPKDRFSAERLKGVDSTLKIQPAELGDSAVYLCASSRGSEQFFGPGTRLTVL.

The chain joins TRBV7-2 to TRBJ2-5; 8 positions match TRBD2. V lost 5 bases to trimming and J lost 5 bases; unmatched junction nucleotides: 13. The CDR3 is 16 amino acids. The germline V gene has CDR1 SGHTA and CDR2 FQGNSA. The CDR3 is CASSRMGLVGRETQYF. CDR3 nucleotide sequence: TGTGCCAGCAGCCGTATGGGACTAGTCGGTCGCGAGACCCAGTACTTC.

The sample holds one count of this clone. The chain links TRBV28 to TRBJ2-6; D gene unclear. The V and J ends lost 3 bases and 4 bases respectively, with 4 bases between them. The CDR3 covers 13 residues. From germline, CDR1 is MDHEN and CDR2 SYDVKM. This chain's CDR3 is CASSFSGANVLTF. The CDR3 DNA is TGTGCCAGCAGTTTCTCCGGGGCCAACGTCCTGACTTTC.

The chain joins TRBV7-2 to TRBJ1-4; D may be TRBD1 (5 bases). The germline CDR1 and CDR2 sequences are SGHTA and FQGNSA. The CDR3 loop spans 14 amino acids. V dropped 5 bases and J dropped 8 bases, with 15 bases sitting between them. This CDR3 reads CASSPGGVWEKLFF. The DNA of the CDR3 is TGTGCCAGCAGCCCGGGGGGGGTCTGGGAAAAACTGTTTTTT.

This rearrangement joins TRBV6-1 to TRBJ2-1; TRBD2 aligns across 7 bases. Per germline, CDR1 MNHNS and CDR2 SASEGT. J was trimmed by 1 base and V by 0 bases; bases with no gene match: 0. The CDR3 has 15 amino acids. The CDR3 protein is CASSEAGGSYNEQFF. DNA for the CDR3: TGTGCCAGCAGTGAAGCGGGGGGGTCCTACAATGAGCAGTTCTTC.

This clone was seen only a few times. This chain connects TRBV6-4 to TRBJ2-3; 11 bases map to TRBD1. The germline V gene has CDR1 MRHNA and CDR2 SNTAGT. The ends lost 3 bases at V and 8 bases at J; junction bases unmatched: 10. The CDR3 runs 16 residues. CDR3 nucleotides: TGTGCCAGCAGTGAGTCTTCCGGGACAGGGGGGACTACGCAGTATTTT. Protein sequence: CASSESSGTGGTTQYF.

The rearrangement uses TRBV15 and TRBJ1-1, with unresolved D. The CDR3 totals 12 residues. The V end lost 5 bases, the J end lost 6 bases, and 10 bases lay between the germline ends. Germline V gene lookup returns CDR1 LNHNV and CDR2 YYDKDF (reference sequence). The CDR3 is CATSPIPAEAFF. The DNA of the CDR3 is TGTGCCACCAGCCCTATACCCGCTGAAGCTTTCTTT.

This chain links TRBV3-1 (or the pseudogene TRBV3-2) with TRBJ1-2, with D unclear. CDR1 and CDR2 from the germline V gene are LGHDT and YNNKEL (reference sequence). This CDR3 spans 15 amino acids. Trimming pared 2 bases from V and 2 bases from J, leaving 12 bases between. The CDR3 DNA reads TGTGCCAGCAGCCAATCGGTCAGGAGGAACTATGGCTACACCTTC. It is translated as CASSQSVRRNYGYTF.

The chain links TRBV10-3 to TRBJ2-7, with 7 bases identical to TRBD1. Germline assignment: CDR1 ENHRY and CDR2 SYGVKD. CDR3 size: 13 residues. V lost 10 bases to trimming and J lost 5 bases; unmatched junction nucleotides: 11. This CDR3 is CATRARGRDEQYV. In DNA form, the CDR3 reads TGTGCCACCCGAGCAAGGGGGCGAGACGAGCAGTACGTC.

The chain combines TRBV6-4 with TRBJ2-1; no reliable D call. The ends were cut back, 8 bases at V and 6 bases at J, with 11 bases in the middle. This CDR3 region has 12 residues. Germline V gene data show CDR1 as MRHNA and CDR2 as SNTAGT. The CDR3 is CASADTGNEQFF. The CDR3 DNA sequence: TGTGCCAGCGCCGACACCGGCAATGAGCAGTTCTTC.

The chain carries TRBV9 and TRBJ2-1, with no clear D. The CDR3 runs 13 residues. V lost 7 bases and J 9 bases, leaving 17 bases between the germline ends. From germline, CDR1 is SGDLS and CDR2 YYNGEE. CDR3 DNA sequence: TGTGCCAGCTGCCAGGAAGCCCTCGGTGAGCAGTTCTTC. Amino acid sequence: CASCQEALGEQFF.

The genes are TRBV4-3 and TRBJ1-2; D gene unclear. Germline lookup yields CDR1 LGHNA and CDR2 YSLEER. This CDR3 comprises 15 residues. V shed 2 bases and J shed 6 bases, with 16 bases lying between them. CDR3 in amino acids: CASSQLGGQTDGYTF. CDR3 nucleotide sequence: TGCGCCAGCAGCCAACTGGGAGGGCAGACGGATGGCTACACCTTC.

The chain has TRBV18 and TRBJ2-2, with 7 bases lining up with TRBD2. CDR3 length: 17 residues. The germline gives CDR1 KGHSH, CDR2 LQKENI. The V segment lost 0 bases and the J segment 2 bases; nucleotides outside the gene matches: 6. CDR3 sequence: CASSPPTAGENTGELFF. The DNA for the CDR3 is TGTGCCAGCTCACCACCGACCGCGGGAGAAAACACCGGGGAGCTGTTTTTT.

V usage is TRBV29-1 and J usage is TRBJ2-2, with D unclear. Trimming removed 4 bases at V and 2 bases at J, with 8 bases between. CDR1 and CDR2 from the germline V gene are SQVTM and ANQGSEA. This CDR3 spans 13 amino acids. This CDR3 is CSVGAPNTGELFF. Written as DNA, the CDR3 is TGCAGCGTTGGTGCGCCCAACACCGGGGAGCTGTTTTTT.

This chain links TRBV18 with TRBJ1-2; no firm D call. Trimming removed 3 bases at V and 4 bases at J, with 12 bases between. The germline V gene has CDR1 KGHSH and CDR2 LQKENI. This CDR3 contains 14 residues. This chain's CDR3 is CASSPQDSIYGYTF. In DNA form, the CDR3 reads TGTGCCAGCTCACCCCAGGACTCGATCTATGGCTACACCTTC.

This clone was counted between two and nine times. The genes are TRBV3-1 (or the pseudogene TRBV3-2) and TRBJ1-6; D remains unclear. This CDR3 contains 11 residues. Trimming removed 3 bases from V and 14 bases from J, with 8 bases in between. The V gene's germline CDR1 is LGHDT and CDR2 YNNKEL (reference sequence). In DNA form, the CDR3 reads TGTGCCAGCAGCCACCGGGAGGCCCTCCACTTT. Encoded protein: CASSHREALHF.

The genes are TRBV7-3 and TRBJ2-2; maybe TRBD1 (6 bases). Trimming cost V 2 bases and J 4 bases, with 8 bases left between them. The CDR3 has 14 amino acids. Germline CDR1 SGHTA, CDR2 FQGTGA. The CDR3 sequence is CASSLGQPTGELFF. The CDR3 nucleotides are TGTGCCAGCAGCTTAGGACAGCCCACCGGGGAGCTGTTTTTT. Full variable domain (outside the CDR3, taken from reference TRBV7-3 and TRBJ2-2): GAGVSQTPSNKVTEKGKYVELRCDPISGHTALYWYRQSLGQGPEFLIYFQGTGAADDSGLPNDRFFAVRPEGSVSTLKIQRTERGDSAVYLCASSLGQPTGELFFGEGSRLTVL.